These 21 T cell receptor beta chains were sequenced from one sample in a study of long-term antiretroviral therapy in people with HIV. At the survey level, the v3.0 immunoSEQ assay was run. TCRdb's table, derived via immunoSEQ multiplex PCR, lists solely in-frame clones and lacks some. The sample records about 27,000 clones, 85% being singletons. Material: unsorted PBMCs, obtained 2.3 years after starting antiretroviral therapy. Receptors originate from a man in his forties or fifties with HIV.

The genes are TRBV4-1 and TRBJ1-2; a weak D match, TRBD1 (6 bases). The CDR3 is 16 amino acids. V was pared by 0 bases and J by 4 bases, with 15 bases between. The germline gives CDR1 MGHRA, CDR2 YSYEKL. The CDR3, as DNA: TGCGCCAGCAGCCAAGACGGGGGGGCTGTGACCTATGGCTACACCTTC. It encodes CASSQDGGAVTYGYTF.

The genes are TRBV7-2 and TRBJ2-7, with D possibly matching TRBD1 (6 bases). Germline loops: CDR1 SGHTA, CDR2 FQGNSA. The V end lost 4 bases, the J end lost 3 bases, and 13 bases lay between the germline ends. This CDR3 has 14 amino acids. In DNA, the CDR3 is TGTGCCAGCAGCTACCTCGGACAGTTCTACGAGCAGTACTTC. It codes for CASSYLGQFYEQYF.

V is TRBV7-9 and J is TRBJ2-6; possible D gene TRBD1, 5 bases. This CDR3 has 15 residues. V dropped 5 bases and J dropped 1 base, with 9 bases sitting between them. Germline-derived CDR1 and CDR2 are SEHNR and FQNEAQ (reference sequence). CDR3 protein: CASSTQGSGANVLTF. The CDR3 nucleotides are TGTGCCAGCAGCACCCAGGGTTCTGGGGCCAACGTCCTGACTTTC. Using reference TRBV7-9 and TRBJ2-6 for the parts outside the CDR3, the full variable domain is DTGVSQNPRHKITKRGQNVTFRCDPISEHNRLYWYRQTLGQGPEFLTYFQNEAQLEKSRLLSDRFSAERPKGSFSTLEIQRTEQGDSAMYLCASSTQGSGANVLTFGAGSRLTVL.

In nucleotides, the CDR3 is TGTGCCAGCAGCTTCGGGACCGATAGCAATCAGCCCCAGCATTTT. Translated: CASSFGTDSNQPQHF. V usage is TRBV5-8 and J usage is TRBJ1-5; D might be TRBD1 (5 bases). The CDR3 runs 15 residues. Trimming took off 2 bases at V and 0 bases at J, with 9 bases between the two ends. Germline CDR1 SGHTS, CDR2 YDEGEE.

For the CDR3, the DNA is TGTGCCAGCAGCGTAGCTCGGCGCGGGGGAGAACCCAATGAGCAGTTCTTC. It specifies CASSVARRGGEPNEQFF. The chain is built from TRBV9 and TRBJ2-1, with 7 bases identical to TRBD2. Germline V gene data show CDR1 as SGDLS and CDR2 as YYNGEE. The CDR3 runs to 17 residues. V lost 0 bases, J lost 6 bases, and 12 bases stayed unmatched.

This sequence joins TRBV15 and TRBJ1-1; D is possibly TRBD1 (6 bases). Trimming stripped 0 bases from V and 8 bases from J, with 10 bases between. Germline values: CDR1 LNHNV, CDR2 YYDKDF (reference sequence). This CDR3 is 13 amino acids long. The CDR3 coding sequence is TGTGCCACCAGCAGAGACCCGGGGGCCGAAGCTTTCTTT. Its protein is CATSRDPGAEAFF.

The chain recombines TRBV6-1 with TRBJ1-6; D gene uncertain. From germline, CDR1 is MNHNS and CDR2 SASEGT. This CDR3 contains 17 residues. V gave up 3 bases and J gave up 0 bases, with 12 bases separating them. The CDR3 region has the DNA TGTGCCAGCAGTGAGGTTATTTTGAGCTCCTATAATTCACCCCTCCACTTT. It yields the protein CASSEVILSSYNSPLHF.

Written as DNA, the CDR3 is TGTGCCAGCAGCTTAGGTAGTGTCTCCGGGGAGCTGTTTTTT. It codes for CASSLGSVSGELFF. The chain has TRBV11-2 and TRBJ2-2, with D uncertain. Germline CDR1 SGHAT, CDR2 FQNNGV. The V end was cut by 1 base, the J end by 6 bases, with 9 bases between. The CDR3 is 14 residues long.

This clone was seen once. J is TRBJ2-5 and V is TRBV9; tentatively, D is TRBD1 (6 bases). This CDR3 region has 15 residues. The germline V and J ends were trimmed by 3 bases and 3 bases, with 15 bases remaining between them. CDR1 is SGDLS and CDR2 is YYNGEE in the germline V gene. The CDR3 loop reads CASSGPNRVEETQYF. For the CDR3, the DNA is TGTGCCAGCAGCGGACCAAACAGGGTTGAAGAGACCCAGTACTTC.

The gene calls are TRBV27 and TRBJ2-2; D possibly matches TRBD1 or TRBD2 (5 bases each). With 3 bases removed from V and 3 bases from J, the gap between germline ends came to 8 bases. Germline V gene data show CDR1 as MNHEY and CDR2 as SMNVEV (reference sequence). This CDR3 has 14 residues. The CDR3 is CASSFQGHTGELFF. The DNA for the CDR3 is TGTGCCAGCAGTTTTCAGGGACACACCGGGGAGCTGTTTTTT.

About this clone: The junction departs from germline at one end; a sequencing error may be responsible. Other nucleotide sequences in the sample specify the same CDR3. The V gene is TRBV18, the J gene TRBJ1-1; no firm D call. The germline gives CDR1 KGHSH, CDR2 LQKENI. The CDR3 spans 13 residues. The CDR3 here is CASSPQVNTEAFF. CDR3 nucleotides: TGTGCCAGCTCTCCACAAGTGAACACTGAAGCTTTCTTT. Together with reference TRBV18 and TRBJ1-1, the CDR3 gives the full variable domain: NAGVMQNPRHLVRRRGQEARLRCSPMKGHSHVYWYRQLPEEGLKFMVYLQKENIIDESGMPKERFSAEFPKEGPSILRIQQVVRGDSAAYFCASSPQVNTEAFFGQGTRLTVV.

The chain couples TRBV9 to TRBJ1-1; D is uncertain. From germline, CDR1 is SGDLS and CDR2 YYNGEE. The CDR3 runs 13 residues. Trimming stripped 4 bases from V and 1 base from J, with 8 bases between. This chain's CDR3 is CASSTSPNTEAFF. The CDR3 DNA follows: TGTGCCAGCAGCACGAGCCCGAACACTGAAGCTTTCTTT.

The chain couples TRBV7-9 to TRBJ2-3, with 10 bases matching TRBD2. CDR1 and CDR2 from the germline V gene are SEHNR and FQNEAQ (reference sequence). The CDR3 extends over 15 amino acids. V shed 5 bases, J shed 3 bases, and the junction held 5 bases outside the gene matches. The CDR3 nucleotides read TGTGCCAGCAGCGACACTAGCGGGATGACAGATACGCAGTATTTT. This codes for CASSDTSGMTDTQYF.

The chain has TRBV5-6 and TRBJ1-1; D unclear. The V end was cut by 2 bases, the J end by 3 bases, with 8 bases between. The CDR3 totals 13 residues. Germline CDR1 and CDR2: SGHDT and YYEEEE. The CDR3 reads CASSFLPDTEAFF. CDR3 bases: TGTGCCAGCAGCTTCCTGCCAGACACTGAAGCTTTCTTT.

V usage is TRBV25-1 and J usage is TRBJ2-7; D unresolved. The germline V and J ends were trimmed by 7 bases and 0 bases, with 7 bases remaining between them. Germline CDR1 MGHDK, CDR2 SYGVNS. The CDR3 has 12 amino acids. CDR3 in DNA: TGTGCCAGCAAAGGCAGCTCCTACGAGCAGTACTTC. Translated: CASKGSSYEQYF.

This chain uses TRBV29-1 with TRBJ2-4; D uncertain. Looked up from germline, CDR1 is SQVTM and CDR2 is ANQGSEA. The CDR3 has 13 amino acids. V was cut by 4 bases and J by 0 bases, with 7 bases left in between. CDR3 bases: TGCAGCGTTGTACCTGGAGCCAAAAACATTCAGTACTTC. Its protein is CSVVPGAKNIQYF.

V is TRBV2 and J is TRBJ2-2; no reliable D call. Germline loops: CDR1 SNHLY, CDR2 FYNNEI. This CDR3 region has 15 residues. V gave up 4 bases and J gave up 1 base, with 10 bases separating them. In DNA, the CDR3 is TGTGCCAGCAGTGTAGAACAGCAGAACACCGGGGAGCTGTTTTTT. Its translation is CASSVEQQNTGELFF.

The chain uses TRBV29-1 and TRBJ1-1; the D is unclear. V lost 7 bases to trimming and J lost 4 bases, with 7 bases between them. The germline CDR1 and CDR2 sequences are SQVTM and ANQGSEA. The CDR3 extends over 10 amino acids. This chain's CDR3 is CSGVITEAFF. The CDR3 nucleotides are TGCAGCGGCGTGATCACTGAAGCTTTCTTT.

This chain links TRBV11-2 with TRBJ1-4, with D possibly matching TRBD1 (5 bases). Trimming took off 5 bases at V and 3 bases at J, with 13 bases between the two ends. CDR1 and CDR2 (germline): SGHAT, FQNNGV. The CDR3 has 15 amino acids. The CDR3: CASSRPTGANEKLFF. The CDR3 coding sequence is TGTGCCAGCAGCCGCCCCACAGGCGCTAATGAAAAACTGTTTTTT.

This chain links TRBV4-1 with TRBJ1-2, with 7 bases matching TRBD1. This CDR3 comprises 16 residues. The V segment lost 3 bases and the J segment 1 base; nucleotides outside the gene matches: 8. CDR1 is MGHRA and CDR2 is YSYEKL in the germline V gene. In nucleotides, the CDR3 is TGCGCCAGCAGCCATGAAACAGGGGTCCTTAACTATGGCTACACCTTC. Its translation: CASSHETGVLNYGYTF.

There are a few counts of this clone. V is TRBV2 and J is TRBJ1-2, with D possibly matching TRBD1 (6 bases). The CDR3 spans 14 residues. V dropped 5 bases and J dropped 0 bases, with 10 bases sitting between them. The germline V gene has CDR1 SNHLY and CDR2 FYNNEI. CDR3 bases: TGTGCCAGCAGTACAGGGATTACTAACTATGGCTACACCTTC. It encodes CASSTGITNYGYTF.